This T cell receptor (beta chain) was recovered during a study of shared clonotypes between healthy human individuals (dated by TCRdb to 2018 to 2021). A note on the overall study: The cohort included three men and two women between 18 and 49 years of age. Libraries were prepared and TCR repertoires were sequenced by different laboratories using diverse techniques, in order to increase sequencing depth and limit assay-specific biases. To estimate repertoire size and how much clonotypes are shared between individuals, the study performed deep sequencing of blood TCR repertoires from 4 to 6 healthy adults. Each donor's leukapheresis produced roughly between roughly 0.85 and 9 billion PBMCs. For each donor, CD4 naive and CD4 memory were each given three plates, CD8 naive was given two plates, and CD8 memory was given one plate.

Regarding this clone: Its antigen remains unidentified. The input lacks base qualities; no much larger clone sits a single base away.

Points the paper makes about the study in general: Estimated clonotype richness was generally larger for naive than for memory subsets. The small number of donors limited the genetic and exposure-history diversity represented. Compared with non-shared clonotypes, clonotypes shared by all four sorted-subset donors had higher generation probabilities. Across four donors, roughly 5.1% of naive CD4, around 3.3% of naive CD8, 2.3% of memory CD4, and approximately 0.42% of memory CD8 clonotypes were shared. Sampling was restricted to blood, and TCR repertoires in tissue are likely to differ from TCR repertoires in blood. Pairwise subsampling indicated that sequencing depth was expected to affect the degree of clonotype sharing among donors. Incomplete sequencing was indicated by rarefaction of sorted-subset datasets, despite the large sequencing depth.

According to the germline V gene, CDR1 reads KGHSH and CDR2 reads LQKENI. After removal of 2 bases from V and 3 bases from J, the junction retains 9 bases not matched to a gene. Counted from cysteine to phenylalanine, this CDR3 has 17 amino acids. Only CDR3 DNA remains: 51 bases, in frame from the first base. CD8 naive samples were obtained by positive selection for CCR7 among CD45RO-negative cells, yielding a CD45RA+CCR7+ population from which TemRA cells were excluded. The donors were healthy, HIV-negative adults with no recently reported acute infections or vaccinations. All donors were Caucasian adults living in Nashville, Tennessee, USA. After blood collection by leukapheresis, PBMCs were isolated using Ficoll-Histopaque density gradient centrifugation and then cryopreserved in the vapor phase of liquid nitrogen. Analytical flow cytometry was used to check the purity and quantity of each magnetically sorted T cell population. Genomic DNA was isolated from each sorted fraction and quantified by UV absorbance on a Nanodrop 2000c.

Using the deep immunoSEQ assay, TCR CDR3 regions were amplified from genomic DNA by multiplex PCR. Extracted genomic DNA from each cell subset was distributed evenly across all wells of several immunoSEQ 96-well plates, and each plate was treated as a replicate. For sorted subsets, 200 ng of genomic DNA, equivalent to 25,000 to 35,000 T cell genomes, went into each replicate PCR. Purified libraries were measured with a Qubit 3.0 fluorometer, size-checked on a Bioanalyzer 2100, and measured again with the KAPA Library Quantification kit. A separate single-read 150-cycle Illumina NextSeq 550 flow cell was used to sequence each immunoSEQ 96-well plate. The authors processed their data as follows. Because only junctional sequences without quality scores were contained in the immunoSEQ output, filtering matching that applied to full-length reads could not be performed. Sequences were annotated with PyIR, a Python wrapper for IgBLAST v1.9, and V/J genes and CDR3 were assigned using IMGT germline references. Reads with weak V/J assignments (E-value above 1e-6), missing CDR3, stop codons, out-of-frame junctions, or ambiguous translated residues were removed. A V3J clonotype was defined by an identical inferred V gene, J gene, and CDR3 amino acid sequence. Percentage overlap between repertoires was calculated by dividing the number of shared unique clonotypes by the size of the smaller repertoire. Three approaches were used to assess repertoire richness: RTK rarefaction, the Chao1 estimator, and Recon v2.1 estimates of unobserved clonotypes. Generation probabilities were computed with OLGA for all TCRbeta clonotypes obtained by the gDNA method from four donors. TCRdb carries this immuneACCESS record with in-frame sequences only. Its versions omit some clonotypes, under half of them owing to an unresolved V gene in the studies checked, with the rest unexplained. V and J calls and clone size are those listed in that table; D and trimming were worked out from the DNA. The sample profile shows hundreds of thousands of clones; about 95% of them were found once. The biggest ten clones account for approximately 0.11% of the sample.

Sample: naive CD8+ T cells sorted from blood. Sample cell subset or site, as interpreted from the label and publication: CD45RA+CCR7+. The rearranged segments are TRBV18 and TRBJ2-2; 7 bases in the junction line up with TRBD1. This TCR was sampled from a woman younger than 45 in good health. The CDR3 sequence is CASSPSKGALDTGELFF. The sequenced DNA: TGTGCCAGCTCACCATCTAAGGGGGCGCTTGACACCGGGGAGCTGTTTTTT.